The text below deals with one T cell receptor (beta chain). Its antigen remains unidentified. Base qualities are missing; no much larger clone stands one base away. Cut back by 5 bases and 0 bases, the V and J ends lie 10 bases apart. The CDR3 covers 15 residues, taking in both the cysteine and the phenylalanine. Only CDR3 DNA remains: 45 bases, in frame from the first base. For CDR1 and CDR2, the germline V gene (reference sequence) lists SEHNR and FQNEAQ. These data originate in a study of shared clonotypes between healthy human individuals (TCRdb year 2020). Regarding the research as a whole: Two women and a few men aged 18 to 49 years were included in the cohort. Between about 0.9 and 9 billion PBMCs per donor were obtained by leukapheresis. To increase sequencing depth and limit assay-specific biases, different laboratories used diverse techniques to prepare libraries and sequence TCR repertoires. To estimate repertoire size and how much clonotypes are shared between individuals, the study performed deep sequencing of blood TCR repertoires from a few healthy adults.

The donors were healthy, HIV-negative adults who had no recently reported acute infections or vaccinations. Only Caucasian adults living in Nashville, Tennessee, USA were represented among the donors. For unsorted samples, 96 million or so PBMCs were counted, and genomic DNA was extracted using the QIAamp DNA Blood Mini kit. After blood collection by leukapheresis, PBMCs were isolated using Ficoll-Histopaque density gradient centrifugation and then cryopreserved in the vapor phase of liquid nitrogen. What the work shows at the level of the full study, not this receptor alone: Sampling was restricted to blood, and TCR repertoires in tissue are likely to differ from TCR repertoires in blood. Pairwise subsampling indicated that sequencing depth was expected to affect the degree of clonotype sharing among donors. Because the study included only a small number of donors, the genetic and exposure-history diversity represented was limited.

Using the deep immunoSEQ assay, multiplex PCR amplified TCR CDR3 regions from genomic DNA. For each cell subset, the extracted genomic DNA was distributed evenly across all wells of several immunoSEQ 96-well plates, and each plate served as one replicate. For unsorted PBMC, each replicate PCR was loaded with roughly 330 ng genomic DNA, equivalent to about 30,000 T cell genomes. Ten immunoSEQ deep assay plates were used to sequence the unsorted PBMC genomic DNA. The purified libraries were quantified using a Qubit 3.0 fluorometer, sized with a Bioanalyzer 2100, and then quantified again using the KAPA Library Quantification kit. Every immunoSEQ 96-well plate was sequenced on a dedicated single-read 150-cycle Illumina NextSeq 550 flow cell. In the original analysis: Because the immunoSEQ output held only junctional sequences and lacked quality scores, the filtering could not match the filtering applied to full-length reads. Sequences were annotated with PyIR, a Python wrapper for IgBLAST v1.9, and V/J genes and CDR3 were assigned using IMGT germline references. Reads were removed for weak V/J assignments (E-value above 1e-6), missing CDR3, stop codons, out-of-frame junctions, or ambiguous translated residues. V3J clonotypes were defined by identical inferred V gene, J gene, and CDR3 amino acid sequence. Percentage overlap between repertoires was calculated by dividing the number of shared unique clonotypes by the size of the smaller repertoire. RTK rarefaction, the Chao1 estimator, and Recon v2.1 estimates of unobserved clonotypes were used to assess repertoire richness. The immuneACCESS repertoire file appears here via TCRdb, limited to in-frame rearrangements. These files lack a portion of the clones; in checked studies, under half of the deficit traces to unresolved V genes, and the cause of the others is not known. D and trimming were read from the DNA, whereas the V and J calls and clone size are those reported in that table. This sample gives about 87,000 clones in total; roughly 45% of them show up just once. Of the sample, around 15% falls within the top ten clones.

What was sequenced was PBMCs. The chain employs TRBV7-9 and TRBJ1-4; there is no confident call for the D gene. The sequence was collected from a woman aged 40 to 50 in good health. Some clones in this sample may be carry-over from other donors' samples. The DNA is as follows: TGTGCCAGCAGCCTACAGCGCGCAACTAATGAAAAACTGTTTTTT. This is translated as CASSLQRATNEKLFF.